This TCR beta chain was recovered during a study of T cells in Graves' hyperthyroidism and ophthalmopathy. Whole-study findings and limits: Ophthalmopathy, as predicted by the model, came a median roughly 6.5 months after the prediction. Within blood appeared most thyroid clonotypes that had expanded above 0.001. Ophthalmopathy and stable hyperthyroidism were told apart by a 13 V-J model.

This CDR3 comprises 14 residues. The germline CDR1 and CDR2 sequences are KGHDR and SFDVKD. The trim removed 2 bases at V and 8 bases at J, leaving 4 bases unmatched. This clonotype was seen many times. Its matching antigen is unknown. The PBMCs had their origin in 10 ml of fresh peripheral blood. Amplification of TCR beta CDR3 regions was performed using RNA transcripts as template. HTBI primers drove first-round RT-PCR of the TCR CDR3. MiXCR was run by TCRdb on the multiplex PCR reads, yielding one entry per CDR3 protein. This table holds fewer than 450,000 distinct CDR3 sequences, 11% to 15% found once.

The chain carries TRBV24-1 and TRBJ2-1; 8 bases are a match to TRBD2. The TCR originated in a man aged 45 to 65 with Graves' ophthalmopathy. Input material: blood. The CDR3 spells CATSDSGLVHEQFF. The CDR3 coding sequence is TGTGCCACCAGTGATTCGGGACTAGTGCATGAGCAGTTCTTC.